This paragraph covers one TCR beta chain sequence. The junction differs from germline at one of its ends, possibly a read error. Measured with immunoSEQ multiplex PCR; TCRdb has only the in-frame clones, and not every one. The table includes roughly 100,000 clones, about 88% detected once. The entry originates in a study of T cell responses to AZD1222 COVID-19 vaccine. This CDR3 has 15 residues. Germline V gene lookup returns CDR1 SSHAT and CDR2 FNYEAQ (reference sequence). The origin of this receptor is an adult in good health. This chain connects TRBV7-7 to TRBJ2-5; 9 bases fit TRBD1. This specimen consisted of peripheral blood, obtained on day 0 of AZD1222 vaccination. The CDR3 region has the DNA TGTGCTAGCAGCTTGGACAGGGGAGGTCCAGAGACCCAGTACTTC. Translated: CASSLDRGGPETQYF.